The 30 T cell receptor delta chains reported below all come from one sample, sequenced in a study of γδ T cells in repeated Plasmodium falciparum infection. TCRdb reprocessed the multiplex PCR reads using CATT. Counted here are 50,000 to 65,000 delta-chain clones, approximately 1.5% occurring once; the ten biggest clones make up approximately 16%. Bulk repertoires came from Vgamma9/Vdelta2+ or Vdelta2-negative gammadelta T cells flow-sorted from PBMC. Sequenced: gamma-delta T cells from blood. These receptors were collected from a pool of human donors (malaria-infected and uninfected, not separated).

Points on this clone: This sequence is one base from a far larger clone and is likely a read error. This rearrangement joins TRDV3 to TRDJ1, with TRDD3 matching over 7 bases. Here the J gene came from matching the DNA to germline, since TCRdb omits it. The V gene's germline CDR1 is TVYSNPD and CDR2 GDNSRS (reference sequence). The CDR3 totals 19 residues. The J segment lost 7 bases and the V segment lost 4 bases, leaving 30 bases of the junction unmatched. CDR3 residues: CACGPGLQDVGDPFPKLIF. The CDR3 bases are TGTGCCTGTGGACCTGGCTTACAAGACGTGGGGGACCCCTTTCCTAAACTCATCTTT.

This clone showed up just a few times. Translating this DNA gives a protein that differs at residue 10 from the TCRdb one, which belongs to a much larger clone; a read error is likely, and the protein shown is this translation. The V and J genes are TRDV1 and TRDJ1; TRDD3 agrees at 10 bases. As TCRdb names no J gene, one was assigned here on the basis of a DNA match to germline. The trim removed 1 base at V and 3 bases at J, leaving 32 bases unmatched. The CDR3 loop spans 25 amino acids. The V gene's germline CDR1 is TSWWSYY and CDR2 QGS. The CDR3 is CALGEPSWRTPADRVLGDTSDKLIF. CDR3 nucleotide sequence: TGTGCTCTTGGGGAACCCTCTTGGCGAACCCCTGCGGACAGAGTTTTGGGGGATACATCCGATAAACTCATCTTT.

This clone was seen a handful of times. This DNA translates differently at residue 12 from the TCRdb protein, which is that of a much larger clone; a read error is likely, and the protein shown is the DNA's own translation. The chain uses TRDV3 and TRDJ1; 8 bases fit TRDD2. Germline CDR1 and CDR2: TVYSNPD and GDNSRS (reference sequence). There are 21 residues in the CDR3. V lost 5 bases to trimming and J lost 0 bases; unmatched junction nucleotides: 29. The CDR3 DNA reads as TGTGCCCTAAAAGACTTCCTACGTTTTTTTCCTAGGGGAGATTACACCGATAAACTCATCTTT. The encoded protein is CALKDFLRFFPRGDYTDKLIF.

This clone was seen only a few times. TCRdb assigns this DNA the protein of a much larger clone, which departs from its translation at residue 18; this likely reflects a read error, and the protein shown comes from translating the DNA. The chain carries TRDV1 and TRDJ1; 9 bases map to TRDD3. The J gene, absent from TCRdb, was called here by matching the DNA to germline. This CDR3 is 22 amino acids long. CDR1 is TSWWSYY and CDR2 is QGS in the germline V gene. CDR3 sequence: CALGEWLPTPGGFRGDTNKLIF. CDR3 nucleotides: TGTGCTCTTGGGGAATGGCTCCCAACCCCTGGGGGATTTAGGGGAGACACCAATAAACTCATCTTT.

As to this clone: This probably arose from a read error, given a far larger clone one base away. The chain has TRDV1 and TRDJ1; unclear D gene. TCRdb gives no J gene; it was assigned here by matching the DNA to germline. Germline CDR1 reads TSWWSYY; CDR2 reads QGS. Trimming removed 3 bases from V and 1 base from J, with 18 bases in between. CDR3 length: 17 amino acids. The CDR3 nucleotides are TGTGCTCTTGGGGAGCGTACGTCAGGGTTCCCCACCGATAAACTCATCTTT. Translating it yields CALGERTSGFPTDKLIF.

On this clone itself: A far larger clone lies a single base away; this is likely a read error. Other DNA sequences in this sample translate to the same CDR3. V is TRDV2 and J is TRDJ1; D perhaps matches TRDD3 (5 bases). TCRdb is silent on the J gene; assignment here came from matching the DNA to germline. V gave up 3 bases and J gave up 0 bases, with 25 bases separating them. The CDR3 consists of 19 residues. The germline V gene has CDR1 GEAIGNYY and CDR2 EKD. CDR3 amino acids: CACDQIGTGWDSDTDKLIF. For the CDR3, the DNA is TGTGCCTGTGACCAGATCGGTACAGGGTGGGATTCGGACACCGATAAACTCATCTTT.

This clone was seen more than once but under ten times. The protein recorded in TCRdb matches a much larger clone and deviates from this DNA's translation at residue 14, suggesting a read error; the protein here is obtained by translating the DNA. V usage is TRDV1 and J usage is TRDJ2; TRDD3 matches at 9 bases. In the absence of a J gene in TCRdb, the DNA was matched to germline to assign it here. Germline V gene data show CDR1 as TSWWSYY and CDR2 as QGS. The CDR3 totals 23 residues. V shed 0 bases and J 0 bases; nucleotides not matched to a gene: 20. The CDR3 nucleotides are TGTGCTCTTGGGGAACTAGGTAGGGAGACCTACTGGGGGACACTCTCTTTGACAGCACAACTCTTCTTT. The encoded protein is CALGELGRETYWGTLSLTAQLFF.

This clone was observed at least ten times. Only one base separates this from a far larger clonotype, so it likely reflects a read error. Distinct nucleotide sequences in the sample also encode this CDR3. The CDR3 sequence is CALGETSSYSTDKLIF. In DNA form, the CDR3 reads TGTGCCCTTGGGGAAACATCTTCCTATAGCACCGATAAACTCATCTTT. V and J are TRDV1 and TRDJ1; TRDD2 agrees at 7 bases. This CDR3 has 16 residues. CDR1 is TSWWSYY, CDR2 QGS, per germline.

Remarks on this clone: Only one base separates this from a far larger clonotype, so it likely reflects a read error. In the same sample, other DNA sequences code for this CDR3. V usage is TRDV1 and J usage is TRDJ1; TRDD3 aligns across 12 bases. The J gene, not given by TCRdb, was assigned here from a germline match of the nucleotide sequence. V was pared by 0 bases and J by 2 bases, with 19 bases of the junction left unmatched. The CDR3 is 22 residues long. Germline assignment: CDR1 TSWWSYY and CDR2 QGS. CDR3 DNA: TGTGCTCTTGGGGAACTTCAGATCCTATGGAGGACTGGGGGATACCTTACCGATAAACTCATCTTT. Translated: CALGELQILWRTGGYLTDKLIF.

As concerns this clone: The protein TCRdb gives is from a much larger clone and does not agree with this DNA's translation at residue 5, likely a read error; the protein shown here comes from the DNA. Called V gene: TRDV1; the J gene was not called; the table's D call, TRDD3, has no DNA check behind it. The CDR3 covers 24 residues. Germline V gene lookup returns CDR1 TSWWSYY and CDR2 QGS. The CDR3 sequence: CALGGLKGLPTLYWGVPYTDKPIF. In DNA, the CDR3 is TGTGCTCTTGGGGGACTGAAAGGACTTCCTACCCTGTACTGGGGGGTCCCGTACACCGATAAACCCATCTTT.

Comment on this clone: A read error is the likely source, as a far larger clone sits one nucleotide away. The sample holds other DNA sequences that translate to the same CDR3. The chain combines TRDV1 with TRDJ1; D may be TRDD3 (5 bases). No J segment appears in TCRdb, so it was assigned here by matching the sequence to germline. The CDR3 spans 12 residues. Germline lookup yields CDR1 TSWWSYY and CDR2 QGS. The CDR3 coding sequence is TGTGCTCTCGGGGAACCCTCCGATAAACTCATCTTT. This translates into CALGEPSDKLIF.

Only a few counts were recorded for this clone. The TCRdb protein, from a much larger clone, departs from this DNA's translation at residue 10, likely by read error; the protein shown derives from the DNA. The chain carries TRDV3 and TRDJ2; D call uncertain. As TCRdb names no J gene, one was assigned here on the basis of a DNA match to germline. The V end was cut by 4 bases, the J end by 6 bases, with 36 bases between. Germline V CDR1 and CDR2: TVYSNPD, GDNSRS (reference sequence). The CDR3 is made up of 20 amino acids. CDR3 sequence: CASYSPTAGLIRSLAAQLFF. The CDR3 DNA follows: TGTGCCTCCTATTCACCAACTGCTGGACTTATCAGAAGTCTGGCAGCACAACTCTTCTTT.

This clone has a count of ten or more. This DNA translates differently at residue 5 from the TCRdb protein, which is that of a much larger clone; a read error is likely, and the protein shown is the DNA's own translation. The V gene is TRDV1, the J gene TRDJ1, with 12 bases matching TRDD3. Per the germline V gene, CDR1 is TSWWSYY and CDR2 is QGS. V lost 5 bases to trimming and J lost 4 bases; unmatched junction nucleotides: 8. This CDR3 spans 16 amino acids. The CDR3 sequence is CALGSNWGIHVDKLIF. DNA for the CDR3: TGTGCTCTTGGGAGTAACTGGGGGATACACGTCGATAAACTCATCTTT.

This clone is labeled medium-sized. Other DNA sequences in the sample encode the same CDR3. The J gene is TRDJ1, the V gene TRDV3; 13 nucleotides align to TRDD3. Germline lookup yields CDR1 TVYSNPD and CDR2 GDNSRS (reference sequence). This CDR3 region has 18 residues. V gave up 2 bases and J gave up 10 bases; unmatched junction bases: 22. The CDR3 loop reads CAFCSTGGYAYGACGLIF. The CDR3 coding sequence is TGTGCCTTTTGCTCTACTGGGGGATACGCCTACGGGGCGTGCGGACTCATCTTT.

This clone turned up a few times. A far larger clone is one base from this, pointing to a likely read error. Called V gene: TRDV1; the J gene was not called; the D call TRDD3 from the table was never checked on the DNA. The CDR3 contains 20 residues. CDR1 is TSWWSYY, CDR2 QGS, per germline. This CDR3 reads CALGEVSYGVGEQYTDKLIF. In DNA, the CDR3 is TGTGCTCTTGGGGAAGTGTCCTACGGGGTGGGGGAGCAATACACCGATAAGCTCATCTTT.

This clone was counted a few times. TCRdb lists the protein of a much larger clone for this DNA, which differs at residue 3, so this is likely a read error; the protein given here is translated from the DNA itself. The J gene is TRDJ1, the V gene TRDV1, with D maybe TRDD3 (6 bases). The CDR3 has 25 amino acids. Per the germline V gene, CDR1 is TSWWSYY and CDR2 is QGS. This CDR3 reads CAPGELGRLGYSSSSGGQYTDKLIF. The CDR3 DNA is TGTGCTCCTGGGGAACTAGGCAGGCTCGGCTACTCTAGCTCATCCGGGGGGCAGTACACCGATAAACTCATCTTT.

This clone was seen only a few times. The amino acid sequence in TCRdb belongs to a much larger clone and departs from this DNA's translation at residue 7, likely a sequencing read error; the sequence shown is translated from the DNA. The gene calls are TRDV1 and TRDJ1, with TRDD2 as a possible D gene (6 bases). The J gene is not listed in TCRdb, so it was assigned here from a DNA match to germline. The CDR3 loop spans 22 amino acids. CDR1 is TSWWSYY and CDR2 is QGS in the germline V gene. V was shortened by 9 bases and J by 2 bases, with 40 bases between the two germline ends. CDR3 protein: CALGKTLFFLTNLASPTDKLIF. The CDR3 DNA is TGTGCTCTCGGGAAGACCCTATTCTTCCTCACCAATTTAGCGTCTCCAACCGATAAACTCATCTTT.

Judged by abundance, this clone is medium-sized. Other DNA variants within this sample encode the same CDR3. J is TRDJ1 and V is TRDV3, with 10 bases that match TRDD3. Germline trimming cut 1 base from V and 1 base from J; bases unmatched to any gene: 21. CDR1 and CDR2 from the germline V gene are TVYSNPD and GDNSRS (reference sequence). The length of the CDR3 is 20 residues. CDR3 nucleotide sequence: TGTGCCTTTATTTTCTCTACGGAACTGGGGGATCCAGGGGCCACCGATAAACTCATCTTT. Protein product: CAFIFSTELGDPGATDKLIF.

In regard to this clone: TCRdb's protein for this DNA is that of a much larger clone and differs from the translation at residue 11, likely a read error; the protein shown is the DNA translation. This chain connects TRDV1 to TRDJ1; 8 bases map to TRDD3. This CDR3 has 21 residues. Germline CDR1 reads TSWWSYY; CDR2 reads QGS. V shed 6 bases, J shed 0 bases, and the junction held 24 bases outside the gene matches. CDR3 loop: CALGKRSNWGVRGGYTDKLIF. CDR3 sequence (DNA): TGTGCTCTTGGCAAACGGTCCAACTGGGGGGTACGAGGGGGGTACACCGATAAACTCATCTTT.

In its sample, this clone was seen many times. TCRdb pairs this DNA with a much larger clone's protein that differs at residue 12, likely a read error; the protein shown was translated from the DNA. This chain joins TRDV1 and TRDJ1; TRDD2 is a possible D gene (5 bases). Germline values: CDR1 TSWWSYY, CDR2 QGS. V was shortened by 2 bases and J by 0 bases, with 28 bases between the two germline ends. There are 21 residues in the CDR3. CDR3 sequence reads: CALGEVLNGPSEGSYTDKLIF. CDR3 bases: TGTGCTCTTGGGGAAGTCTTAAACGGGCCTTCTGAGGGCTCGTACACCGATAAACTCATCTTT.

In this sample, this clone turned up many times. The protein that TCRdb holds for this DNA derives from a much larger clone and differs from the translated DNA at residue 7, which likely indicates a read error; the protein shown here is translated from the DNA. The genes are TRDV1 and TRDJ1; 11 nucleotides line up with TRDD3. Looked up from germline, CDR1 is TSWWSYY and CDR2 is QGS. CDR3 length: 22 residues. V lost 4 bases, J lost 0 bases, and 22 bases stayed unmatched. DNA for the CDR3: TGTGCTCTTGGGGCCCCTGCTGGGCCTGACTGGGGGATATTGACGTACACCGATAAACTCATCTTT. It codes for CALGAPAGPDWGILTYTDKLIF.

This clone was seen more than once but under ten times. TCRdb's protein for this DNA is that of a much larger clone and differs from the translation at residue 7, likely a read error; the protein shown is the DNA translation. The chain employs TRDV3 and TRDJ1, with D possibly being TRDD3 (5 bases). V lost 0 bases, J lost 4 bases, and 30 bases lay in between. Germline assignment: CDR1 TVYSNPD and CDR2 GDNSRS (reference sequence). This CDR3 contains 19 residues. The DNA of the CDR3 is TGTGCCTTTAGCCCAATTTATTACTCAAACCGTGGGGACCGCGATAAACTCATCTTT. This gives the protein CAFSPIYYSNRGDRDKLIF.

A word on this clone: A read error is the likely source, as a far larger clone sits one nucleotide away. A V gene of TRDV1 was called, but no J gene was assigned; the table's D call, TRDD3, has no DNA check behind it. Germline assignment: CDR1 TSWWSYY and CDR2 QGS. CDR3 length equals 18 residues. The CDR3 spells CALCFLQLTGGYTDKLIF. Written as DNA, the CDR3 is TGTGCTCTCTGCTTCCTGCAACTTACTGGGGGATACACCGATAAGCTCATCTTT.

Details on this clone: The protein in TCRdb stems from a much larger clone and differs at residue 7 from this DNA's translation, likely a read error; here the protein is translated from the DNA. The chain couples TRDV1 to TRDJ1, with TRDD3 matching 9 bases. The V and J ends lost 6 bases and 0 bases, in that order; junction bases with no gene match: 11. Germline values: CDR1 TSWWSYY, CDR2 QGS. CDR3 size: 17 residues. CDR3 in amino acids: CALGWGITLQYTDKLIF. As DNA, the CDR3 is TGTGCTCTTGGCTGGGGGATCACCCTTCAGTACACCGATAAACTCATCTTT.

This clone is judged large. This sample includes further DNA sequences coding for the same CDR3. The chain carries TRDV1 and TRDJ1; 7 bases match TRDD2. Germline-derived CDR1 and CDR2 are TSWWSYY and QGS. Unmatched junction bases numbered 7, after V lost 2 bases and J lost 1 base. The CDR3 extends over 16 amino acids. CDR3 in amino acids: CALGETSSYSTDKLIF. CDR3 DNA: TGTGCTCTTGGGGAAACATCTTCCTATAGCACCGATAAACTCATCTTT.

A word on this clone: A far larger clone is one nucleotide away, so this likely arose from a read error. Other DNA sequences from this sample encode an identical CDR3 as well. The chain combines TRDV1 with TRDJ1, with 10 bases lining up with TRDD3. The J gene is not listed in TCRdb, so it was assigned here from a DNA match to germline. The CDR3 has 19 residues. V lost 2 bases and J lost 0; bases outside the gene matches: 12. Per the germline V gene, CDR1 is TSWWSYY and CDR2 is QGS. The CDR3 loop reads CALGEGLLGGYAYTDKLIF. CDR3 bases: TGTGCTCTTGGGGAAGGGCTTCTCGGGGGATACGCATACACCGATAAACTCATCTTT.

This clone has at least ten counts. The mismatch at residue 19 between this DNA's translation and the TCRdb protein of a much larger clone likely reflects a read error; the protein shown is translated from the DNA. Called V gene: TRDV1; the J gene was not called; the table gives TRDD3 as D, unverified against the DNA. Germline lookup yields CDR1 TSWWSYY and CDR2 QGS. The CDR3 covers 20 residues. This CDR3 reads CALGEGAPLRPGDTVDKLTF. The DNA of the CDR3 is TGTGCTCTTGGGGAAGGAGCGCCTTTACGTCCGGGGGATACAGTCGATAAACTCACCTTT.

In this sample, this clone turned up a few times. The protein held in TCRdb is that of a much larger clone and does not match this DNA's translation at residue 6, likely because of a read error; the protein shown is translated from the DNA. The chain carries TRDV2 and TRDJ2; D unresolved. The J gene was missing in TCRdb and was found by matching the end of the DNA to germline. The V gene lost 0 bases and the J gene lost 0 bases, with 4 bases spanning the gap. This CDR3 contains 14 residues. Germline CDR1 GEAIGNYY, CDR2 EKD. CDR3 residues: CACDTETLTAQLFF. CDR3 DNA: TGTGCCTGTGACACCGAAACTTTGACAGCACAACTCTTCTTT.

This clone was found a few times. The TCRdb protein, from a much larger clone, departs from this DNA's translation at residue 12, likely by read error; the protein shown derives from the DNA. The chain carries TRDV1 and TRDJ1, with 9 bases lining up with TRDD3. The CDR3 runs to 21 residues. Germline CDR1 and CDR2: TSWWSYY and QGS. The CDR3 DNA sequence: TGTGCTATTGGGGAACTAGATCATACTGTTATCAGGGGATACGGCACCGATAAACTCATCTTT. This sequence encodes CAIGELDHTVIRGYGTDKLIF.

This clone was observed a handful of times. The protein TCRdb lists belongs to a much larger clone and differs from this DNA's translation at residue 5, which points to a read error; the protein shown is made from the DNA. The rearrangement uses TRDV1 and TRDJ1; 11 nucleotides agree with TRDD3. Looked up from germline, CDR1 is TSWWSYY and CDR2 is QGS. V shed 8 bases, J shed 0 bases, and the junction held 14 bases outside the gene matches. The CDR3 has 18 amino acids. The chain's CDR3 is CALISTLGDTPYTDKLIF. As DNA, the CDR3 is TGTGCTCTTATCTCTACGCTGGGGGATACCCCGTACACCGATAAACTCATCTTT.